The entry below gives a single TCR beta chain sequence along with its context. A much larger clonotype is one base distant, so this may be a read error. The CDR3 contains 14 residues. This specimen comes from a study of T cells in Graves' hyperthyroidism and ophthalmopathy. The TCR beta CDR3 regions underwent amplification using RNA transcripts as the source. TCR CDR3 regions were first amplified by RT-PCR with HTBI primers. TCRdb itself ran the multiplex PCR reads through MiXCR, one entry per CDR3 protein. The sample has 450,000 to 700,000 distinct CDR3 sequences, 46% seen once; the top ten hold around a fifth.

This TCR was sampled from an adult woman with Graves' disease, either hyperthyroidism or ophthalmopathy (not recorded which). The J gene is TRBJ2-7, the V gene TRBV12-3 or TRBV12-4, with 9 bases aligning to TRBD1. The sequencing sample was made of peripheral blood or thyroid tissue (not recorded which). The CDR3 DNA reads TGTGCCGGCAGTGTAAGGACAGGGGATAGCGAGCAGTACTTC. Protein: CAGSVRTGDSEQYF.